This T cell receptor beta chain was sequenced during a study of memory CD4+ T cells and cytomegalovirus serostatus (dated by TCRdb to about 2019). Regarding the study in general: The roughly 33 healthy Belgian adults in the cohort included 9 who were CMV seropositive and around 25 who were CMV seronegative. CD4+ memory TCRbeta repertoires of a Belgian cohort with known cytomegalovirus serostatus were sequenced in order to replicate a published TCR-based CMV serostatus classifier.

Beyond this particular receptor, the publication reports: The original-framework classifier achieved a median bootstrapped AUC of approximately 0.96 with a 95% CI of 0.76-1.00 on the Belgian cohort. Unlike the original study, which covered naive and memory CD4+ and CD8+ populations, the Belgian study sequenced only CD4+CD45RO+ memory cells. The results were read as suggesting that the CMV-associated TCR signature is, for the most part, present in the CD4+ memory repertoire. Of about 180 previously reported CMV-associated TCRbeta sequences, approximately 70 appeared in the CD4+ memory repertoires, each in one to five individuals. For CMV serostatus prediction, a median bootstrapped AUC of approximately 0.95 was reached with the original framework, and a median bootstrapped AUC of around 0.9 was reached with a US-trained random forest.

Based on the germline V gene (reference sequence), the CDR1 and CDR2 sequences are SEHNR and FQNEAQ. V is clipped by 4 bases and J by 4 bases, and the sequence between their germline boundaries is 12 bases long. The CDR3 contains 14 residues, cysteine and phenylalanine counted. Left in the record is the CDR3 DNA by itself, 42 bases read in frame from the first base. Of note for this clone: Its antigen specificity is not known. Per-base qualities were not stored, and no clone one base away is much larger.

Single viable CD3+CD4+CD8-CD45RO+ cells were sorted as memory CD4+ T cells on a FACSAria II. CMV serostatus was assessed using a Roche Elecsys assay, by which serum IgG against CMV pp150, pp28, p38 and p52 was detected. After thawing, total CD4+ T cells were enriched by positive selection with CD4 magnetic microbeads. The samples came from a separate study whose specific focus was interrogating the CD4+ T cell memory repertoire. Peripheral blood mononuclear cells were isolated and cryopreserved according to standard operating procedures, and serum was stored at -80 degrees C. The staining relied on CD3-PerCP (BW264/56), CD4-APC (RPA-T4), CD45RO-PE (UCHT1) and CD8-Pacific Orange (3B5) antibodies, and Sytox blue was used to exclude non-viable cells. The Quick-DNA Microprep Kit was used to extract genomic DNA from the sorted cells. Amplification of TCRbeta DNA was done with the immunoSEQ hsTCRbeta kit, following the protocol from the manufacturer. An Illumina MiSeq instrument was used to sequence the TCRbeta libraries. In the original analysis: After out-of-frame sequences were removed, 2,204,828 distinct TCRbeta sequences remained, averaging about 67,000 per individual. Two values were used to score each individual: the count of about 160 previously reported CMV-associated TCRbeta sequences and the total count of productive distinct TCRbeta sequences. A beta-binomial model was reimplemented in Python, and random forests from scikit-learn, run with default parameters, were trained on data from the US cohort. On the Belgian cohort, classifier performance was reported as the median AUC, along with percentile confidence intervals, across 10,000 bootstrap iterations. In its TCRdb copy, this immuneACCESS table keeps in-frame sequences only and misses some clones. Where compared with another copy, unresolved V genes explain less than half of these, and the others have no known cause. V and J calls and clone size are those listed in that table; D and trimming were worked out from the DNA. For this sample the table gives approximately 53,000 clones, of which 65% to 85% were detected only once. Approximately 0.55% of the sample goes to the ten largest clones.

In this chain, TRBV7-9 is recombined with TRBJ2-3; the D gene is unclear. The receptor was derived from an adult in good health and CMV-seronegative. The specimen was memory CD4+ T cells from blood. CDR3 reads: CASSSFLLSDTQYF. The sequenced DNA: TGTGCCAGCAGCTCCTTCCTCCTTTCAGATACGCAGTATTTT.